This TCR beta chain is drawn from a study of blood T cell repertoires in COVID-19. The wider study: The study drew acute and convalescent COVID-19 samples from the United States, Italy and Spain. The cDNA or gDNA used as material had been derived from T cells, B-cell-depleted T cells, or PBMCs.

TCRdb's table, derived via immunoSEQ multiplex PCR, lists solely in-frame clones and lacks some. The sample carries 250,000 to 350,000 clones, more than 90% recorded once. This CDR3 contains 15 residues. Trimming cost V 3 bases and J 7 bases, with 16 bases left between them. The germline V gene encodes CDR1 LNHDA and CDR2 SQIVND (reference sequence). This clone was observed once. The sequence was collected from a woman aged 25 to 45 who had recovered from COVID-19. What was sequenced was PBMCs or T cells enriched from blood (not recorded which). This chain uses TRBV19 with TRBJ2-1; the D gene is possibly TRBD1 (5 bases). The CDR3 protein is CASSILGHRGNEQFF. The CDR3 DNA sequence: TGTGCCAGTAGTATTCTGGGGCATCGCGGTAATGAGCAGTTCTTC. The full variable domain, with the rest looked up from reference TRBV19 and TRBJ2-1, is DGGITQSPKYLFRKEGQNVTLSCEQNLNHDAMYWYRQDPGQGLRLIYYSQIVNDFQKGDIAEGYSVSREKKESFPLTVTSAQKNPTAFYLCASSILGHRGNEQFFGPGTRLTVL.